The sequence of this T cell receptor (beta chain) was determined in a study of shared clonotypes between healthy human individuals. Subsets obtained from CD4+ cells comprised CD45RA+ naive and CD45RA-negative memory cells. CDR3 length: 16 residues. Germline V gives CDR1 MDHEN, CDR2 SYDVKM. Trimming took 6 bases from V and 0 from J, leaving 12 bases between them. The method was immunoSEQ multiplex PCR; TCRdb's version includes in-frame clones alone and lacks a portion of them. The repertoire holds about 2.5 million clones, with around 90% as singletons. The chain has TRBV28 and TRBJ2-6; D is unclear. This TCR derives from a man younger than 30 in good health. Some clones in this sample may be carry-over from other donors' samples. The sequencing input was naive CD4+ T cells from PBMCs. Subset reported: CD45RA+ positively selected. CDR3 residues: CASRGRSSSGANVLTF. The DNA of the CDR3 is TGTGCCAGCAGGGGCAGATCGAGCTCTGGGGCCAACGTCCTGACTTTC.